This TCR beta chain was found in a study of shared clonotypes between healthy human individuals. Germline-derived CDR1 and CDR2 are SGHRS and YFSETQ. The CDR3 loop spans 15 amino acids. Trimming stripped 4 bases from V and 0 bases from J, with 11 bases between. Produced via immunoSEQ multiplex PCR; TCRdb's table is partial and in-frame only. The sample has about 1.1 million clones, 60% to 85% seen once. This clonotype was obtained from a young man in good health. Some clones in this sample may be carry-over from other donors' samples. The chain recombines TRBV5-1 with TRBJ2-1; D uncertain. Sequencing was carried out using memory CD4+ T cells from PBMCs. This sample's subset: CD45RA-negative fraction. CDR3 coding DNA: TGCGCCAGCAGCCCGACTGATAGCTCCTACAATGAGCAGTTCTTC. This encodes CASSPTDSSYNEQFF. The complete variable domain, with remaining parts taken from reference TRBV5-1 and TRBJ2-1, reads KAGVTQTPRYLIKTRGQQVTLSCSPISGHRSVSWYQQTPGQGLQFLFEYFSETQRNKGNFPGRFSGRQFSNSRSEMNVSTLELGDSALYLCASSPTDSSYNEQFFGPGTRLTVL.